Listed below are T cell receptor beta chains from one sample, sequenced in a study of T cell responses to AZD1222 COVID-19 vaccine. Only in-frame clones appear in the TCRdb table, and some are missing; sequencing was by immunoSEQ multiplex PCR. The table lists some 130,000 clones, roughly 88% of them singletons. Sequenced material: peripheral blood, taken on day 0 of AZD1222 vaccination. The source of these receptors is an adult in good health. Both conserved end residues are part of each CDR3. The order of the fields is V gene, CDR3 length, clone size, D gene, J gene, CDR3 DNA, CDR3 protein. A D gene is named only where the DNA matches it firmly. Expanded clones are given a class, and other clones once, few, many or no size at all.

>TRBV14|15|NA|TRBD1|TRBJ1-6
TGTGCCAGCAGCTCATGGACAGGGGGAAATTCACCCCTCCACTTT
CASSSWTGGNSPLHF
>TRBV29-1|16|NA|NA|TRBJ1-5
TGCAGCGTTGAAGTAGAACAGATCGATAGCAATCAGCCCCAGCATTTT
CSVEVEQIDSNQPQHF
>TRBV13|14|NA|TRBD1|TRBJ2-3
TGTGCCAGCTCCGGGACAGGGGTTTATGGTACGCAGTATTTT
CASSGTGVYGTQYF
>TRBV6-5|16|NA|TRBD1|TRBJ1-5
TGTGCCAGCAGTTCCACAGGGGTAGGGGGCAATCAGCCCCAGCATTTT
CASSSTGVGGNQPQHF
>TRBV27|12|NA|NA|TRBJ2-7
TGTGCCAGCAGTTCGAACCTCTACGAGCAGTACTTC
CASSSNLYEQYF
>TRBV7-2|15|NA|NA|TRBJ2-7
TGTGCCAGCAGCTTAGACGGGGGAAGCTCCTACGAGCAGTACTTC
CASSLDGGSSYEQYF
>TRBV28|13|NA|NA|TRBJ1-1
TGTGCCAGCAGTTTTTGGGGAGACACTGAAGCTTTCTTT
CASSFWGDTEAFF
>TRBV3-1/TRBV3-2|14|NA|NA|TRBJ2-7
TGTGCCAGCAGCCACCTGGGAGCCAGCTACGAGCAGTACTTC
CASSHLGASYEQYF
>TRBV3-1/TRBV3-2|12|NA|NA|TRBJ2-1
TGTGCCAGCAGCCATGGACGAGGGGAGCAGTTCTTC
CASSHGRGEQFF
>TRBV27|15|NA|NA|TRBJ1-4
TGTGCCAGCAGTTTATCCTGGGGGCCGGGTGAAAAACTGTTTTTT
CASSLSWGPGEKLFF
>TRBV5-1|13|NA|NA|TRBJ1-1
TGCGCCAGCCGATTCCAAGAGAACACTGAAGCTTTCTTT
CASRFQENTEAFF
>TRBV5-5|19|NA|TRBD1|TRBJ1-5
TGTGCCAGCAGCCTCAGGGTGGGACAGGGGTTCGTTAGCAATCAGCCCCAGCATTTT
CASSLRVGQGFVSNQPQHF
>TRBV28|16|once|NA|TRBJ1-5
TGTGCCAGCAGATCTAGTGGAGGCCATAGCAATCAGCCCCAGCATTTT
CASRSSGGHSNQPQHF
>TRBV10-3|14|NA|NA|TRBJ2-1
TGTGCCATCAGTGAGTCCGAATCTTACAATGAGCAGTTCTTC
CAISESESYNEQFF